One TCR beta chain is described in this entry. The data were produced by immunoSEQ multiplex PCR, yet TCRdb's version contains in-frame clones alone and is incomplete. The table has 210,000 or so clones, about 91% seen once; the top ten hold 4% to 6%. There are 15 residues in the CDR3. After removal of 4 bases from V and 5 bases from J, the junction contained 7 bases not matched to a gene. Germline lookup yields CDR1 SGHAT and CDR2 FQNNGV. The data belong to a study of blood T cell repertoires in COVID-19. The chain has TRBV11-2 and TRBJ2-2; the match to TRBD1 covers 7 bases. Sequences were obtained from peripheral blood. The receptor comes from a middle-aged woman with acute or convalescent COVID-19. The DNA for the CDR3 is TGTGCCAGCAGCTCCCGACAGGGTGAAACCGGGGAGCTGTTTTTT. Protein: CASSSRQGETGELFF. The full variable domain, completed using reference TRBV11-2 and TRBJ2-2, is EAGVAQSPRYKIIEKRQSVAFWCNPISGHATLYWYQQILGQGPKLLIQFQNNGVVDDSQLPKDRFSAERLKGVDSTLKIQPAKLEDSAVYLCASSSRQGETGELFFGEGSRLTVL.